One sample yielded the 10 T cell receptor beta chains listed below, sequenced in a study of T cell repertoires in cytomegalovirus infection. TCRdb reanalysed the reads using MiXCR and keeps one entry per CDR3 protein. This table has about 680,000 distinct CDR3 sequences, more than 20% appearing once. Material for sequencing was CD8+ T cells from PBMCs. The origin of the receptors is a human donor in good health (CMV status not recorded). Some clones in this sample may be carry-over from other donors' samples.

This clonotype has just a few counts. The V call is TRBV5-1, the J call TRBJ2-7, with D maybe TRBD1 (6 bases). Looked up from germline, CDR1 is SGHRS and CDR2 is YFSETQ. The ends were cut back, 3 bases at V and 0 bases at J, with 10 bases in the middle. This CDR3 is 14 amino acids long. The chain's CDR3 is CASSSTGYSYEQYF. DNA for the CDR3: TGCGCCAGCAGCTCCACAGGGTACTCCTACGAGCAGTACTTC.

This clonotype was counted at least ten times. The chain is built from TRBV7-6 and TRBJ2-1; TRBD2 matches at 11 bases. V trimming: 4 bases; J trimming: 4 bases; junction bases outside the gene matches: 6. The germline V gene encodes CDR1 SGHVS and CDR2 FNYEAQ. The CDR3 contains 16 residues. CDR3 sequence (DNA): TGTGCCAGCAGCTCCCTAGCGGGGGGCTTTTACAATGAGCAGTTCTTC. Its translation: CASSSLAGGFYNEQFF.

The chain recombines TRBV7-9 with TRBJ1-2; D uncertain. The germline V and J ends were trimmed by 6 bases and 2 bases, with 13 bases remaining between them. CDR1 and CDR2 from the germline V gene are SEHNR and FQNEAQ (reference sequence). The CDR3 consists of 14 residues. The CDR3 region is CASRPSESNYGYTF. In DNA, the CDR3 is TGTGCCAGCAGGCCCTCCGAGAGCAACTATGGCTACACCTTC.

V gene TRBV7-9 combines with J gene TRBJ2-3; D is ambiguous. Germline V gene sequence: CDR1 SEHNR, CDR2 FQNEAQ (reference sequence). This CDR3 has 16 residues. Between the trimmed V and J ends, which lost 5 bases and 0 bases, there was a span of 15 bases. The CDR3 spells CASSPTSGSSTDTQYF. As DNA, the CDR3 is TGTGCCAGCAGCCCAACATCAGGTTCAAGCACAGATACGCAGTATTTT.

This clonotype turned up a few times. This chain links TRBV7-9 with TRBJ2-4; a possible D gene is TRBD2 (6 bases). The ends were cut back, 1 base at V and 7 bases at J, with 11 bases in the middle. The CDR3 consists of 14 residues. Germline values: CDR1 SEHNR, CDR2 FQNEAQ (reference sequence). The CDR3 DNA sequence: TGTGCCAGCAGCTTAGTCGGCCTAGCGAACATTCAGTACTTC. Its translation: CASSLVGLANIQYF.

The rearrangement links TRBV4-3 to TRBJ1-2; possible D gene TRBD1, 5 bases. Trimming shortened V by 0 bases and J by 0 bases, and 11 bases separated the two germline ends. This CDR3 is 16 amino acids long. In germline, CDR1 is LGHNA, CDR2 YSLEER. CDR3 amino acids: CASSQDIWTPNYGYTF. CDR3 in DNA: TGCGCCAGCAGCCAAGATATTTGGACACCTAACTATGGCTACACCTTC.

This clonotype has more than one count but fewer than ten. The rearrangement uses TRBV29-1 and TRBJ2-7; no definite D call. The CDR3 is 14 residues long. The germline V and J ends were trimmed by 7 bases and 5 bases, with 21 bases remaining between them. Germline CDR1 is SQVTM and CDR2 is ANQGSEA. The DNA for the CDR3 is TGCAGCGCCAGCATCTGGGCAACGGACCACGAGCAGTACGTC. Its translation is CSASIWATDHEQYV.

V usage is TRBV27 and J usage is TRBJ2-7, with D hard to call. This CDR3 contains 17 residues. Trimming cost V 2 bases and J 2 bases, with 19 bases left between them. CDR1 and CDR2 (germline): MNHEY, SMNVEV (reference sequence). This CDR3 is CASSLSAVPAITYEQYF. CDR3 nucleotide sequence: TGTGCCAGCAGTTTAAGCGCGGTGCCTGCCATTACCTACGAGCAGTACTTC.

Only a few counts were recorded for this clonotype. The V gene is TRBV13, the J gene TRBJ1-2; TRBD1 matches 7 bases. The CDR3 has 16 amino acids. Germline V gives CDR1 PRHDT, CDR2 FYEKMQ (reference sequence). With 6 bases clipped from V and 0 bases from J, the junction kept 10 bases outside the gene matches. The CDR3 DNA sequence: TGTGCCAGCAGACCAGGGGGTACTAAAGCTAACTATGGCTACACCTTC. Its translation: CASRPGGTKANYGYTF. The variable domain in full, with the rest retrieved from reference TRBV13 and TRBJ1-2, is AAGVIQSPRHLIKEKRETATLKCYPIPRHDTVYWYQQGPGQDPQFLISFYEKMQSDKGSIPDRFSAQQFSDYHSELNMSSLELGDSALYFCASRPGGTKANYGYTFGSGTRLTVV.

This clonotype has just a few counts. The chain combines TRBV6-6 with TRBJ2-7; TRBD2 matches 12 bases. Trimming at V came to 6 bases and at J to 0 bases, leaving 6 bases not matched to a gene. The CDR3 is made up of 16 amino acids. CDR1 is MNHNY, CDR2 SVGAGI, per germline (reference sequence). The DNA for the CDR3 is TGTGCCAGCAGCGGACTAGCGGGGACCAGCTCCTACGAGCAGTACTTC. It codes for CASSGLAGTSSYEQYF.